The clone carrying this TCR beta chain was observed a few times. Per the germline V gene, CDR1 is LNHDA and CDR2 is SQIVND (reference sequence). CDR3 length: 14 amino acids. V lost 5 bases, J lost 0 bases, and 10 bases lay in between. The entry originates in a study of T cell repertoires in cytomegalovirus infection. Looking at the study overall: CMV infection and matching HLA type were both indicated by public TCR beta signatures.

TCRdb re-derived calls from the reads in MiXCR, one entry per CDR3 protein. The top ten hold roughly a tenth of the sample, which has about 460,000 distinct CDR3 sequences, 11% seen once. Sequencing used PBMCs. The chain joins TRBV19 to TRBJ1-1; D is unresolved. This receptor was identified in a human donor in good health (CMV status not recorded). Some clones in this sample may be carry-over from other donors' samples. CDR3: CASSPRALNTEAFF. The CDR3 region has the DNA TGTGCCAGTAGTCCCCGGGCACTGAACACTGAAGCTTTCTTT.